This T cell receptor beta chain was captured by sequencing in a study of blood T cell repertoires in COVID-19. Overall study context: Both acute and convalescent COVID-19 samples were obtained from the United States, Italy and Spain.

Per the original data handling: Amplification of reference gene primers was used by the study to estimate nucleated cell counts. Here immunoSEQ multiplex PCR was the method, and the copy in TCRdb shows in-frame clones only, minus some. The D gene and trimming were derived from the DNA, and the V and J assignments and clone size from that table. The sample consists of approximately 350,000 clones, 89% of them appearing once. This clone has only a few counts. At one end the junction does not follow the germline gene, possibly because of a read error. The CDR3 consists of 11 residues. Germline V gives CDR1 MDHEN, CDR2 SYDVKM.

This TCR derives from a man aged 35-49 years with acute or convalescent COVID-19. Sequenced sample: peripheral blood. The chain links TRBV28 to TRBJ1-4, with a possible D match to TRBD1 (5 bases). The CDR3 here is CATQGGEKLFF. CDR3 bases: TGCGCTACGCAGGGAGGGGAAAAACTGTTTTTT.